The subject of this entry is one T cell receptor beta chain. The antigen is not known. A modified ARM-PCR protocol with three rounds of nested PCR amplified TCRbeta. TCRdb itself ran the multiplex PCR reads through MiXCR, one entry per CDR3 protein. The sample gives about 90,000 distinct CDR3 sequences, about 66% of which show up once; around 14% is in the top ten. This sample was taken from a study of tumor and adjacent non-tumor tissue in lung cancer. Study-wide background: On average, productive TCRbeta reads reached roughly 3.9 million per sample. Findings and limits, study-wide: TCR diversity was significantly greater in tumor than normal lung tissue. Higher tumor TCR diversity was associated with shorter survival.

The template was RNA from unsorted bulk tissue. Input material: lung tumor tissue. This TCR came from a man aged 65 to 79 with non-small cell lung cancer.

The CDR3 spells CAYSYRLNTEAFF. The CDR3 DNA follows: TGTGCCTACAGTTACAGGCTGAACACTGAAGCTTTCTTT. The chain couples TRBV6-5 to TRBJ1-1, with D perhaps matching TRBD1 (5 bases). The germline gives CDR1 MNHEY, CDR2 SVGAGI. There are 13 residues in the CDR3. The V end was cut by 11 bases, the J end by 0 bases, with 13 bases between.